This T cell receptor (beta chain) was found in a study of control samples from healthy donors and cancer patients. The CDR3 spans 16 residues. The germline gives CDR1 SGHTA, CDR2 FQGTGA. Trimming removed 4 bases at V and 7 bases at J, with 20 bases between. In its sample, this clone was seen once. Sequencing used immunoSEQ multiplex PCR; TCRdb keeps in-frame clones, though not all of them. This sample has roughly 28,000 clones; 79% occur once, and the top ten carry approximately 22%. The TCR sequence derives from a man between 60 and 75 years old with head and neck cancer. Source material: PBMCs. The rearrangement joins TRBV7-3 to TRBJ2-1; the D gene is possibly TRBD1 (6 bases). CDR3: CASSSGQSRRVNEQFF. CDR3 in DNA: TGTGCCAGCAGCTCTGGACAGAGTAGACGGGTGAATGAGCAGTTCTTC. The full variable domain, rest sourced from reference TRBV7-3 and TRBJ2-1, is GAGVSQTPSNKVTEKGKYVELRCDPISGHTALYWYRQSLGQGPEFLIYFQGTGAADDSGLPNDRFFAVRPEGSVSTLKIQRTERGDSAVYLCASSSGQSRRVNEQFFGPGTRLTVL.